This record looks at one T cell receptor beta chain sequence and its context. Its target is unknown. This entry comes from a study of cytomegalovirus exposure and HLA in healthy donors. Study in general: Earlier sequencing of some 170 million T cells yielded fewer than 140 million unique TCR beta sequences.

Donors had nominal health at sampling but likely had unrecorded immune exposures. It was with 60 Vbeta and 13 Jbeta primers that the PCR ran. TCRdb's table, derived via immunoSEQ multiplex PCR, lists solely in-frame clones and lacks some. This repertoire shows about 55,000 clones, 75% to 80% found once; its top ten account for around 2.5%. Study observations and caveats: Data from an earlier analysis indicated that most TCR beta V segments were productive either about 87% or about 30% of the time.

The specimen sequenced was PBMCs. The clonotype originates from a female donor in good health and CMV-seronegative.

Here the CDR3 reads CASTPGLSGGDEQFF. The DNA of the CDR3 is TGTGCCAGTACCCCGGGGTTGAGCGGGGGGGATGAGCAGTTCTTC. The rearrangement uses TRBV19 and TRBJ2-1; 10 nucleotides align to TRBD2. V lost 7 bases to trimming and J lost 8 bases; unmatched junction nucleotides: 11. Germline V CDR1 and CDR2: LNHDA, SQIVND (reference sequence). This CDR3 contains 15 residues.